The following is a T cell receptor (beta chain) sequence with its context. Its matching antigen is unknown. Ipilimumab-mediated CTLA-4 blockade plus focal radiation was given to patients having chemo-refractory metastatic non-small-cell lung cancer. This specimen comes from a study of radiotherapy plus CTLA-4 blockade in lung cancer. Study background: Overall, 15% to 20% of patients showed an objective response, while 31% attained disease control. Findings and caveats of the study: Radiotherapy with ipilimumab was followed by blood expansion of tumor-derived clones.

Clones were read by immunoSEQ multiplex PCR, and TCRdb kept only the in-frame ones, dropping some. The data hold 60,000 to 65,000 clones, with 60% to 85% observed a single time. The source of this sequence is a human donor with non-small cell lung cancer who had a complete response to radiotherapy plus ipilimumab. Sequencing was performed on peripheral blood, taken from a patient treated with radiotherapy plus ipilimumab.

CDR3 nucleotides: TGTGCCAGCTCACCACAAGCAAATTCCGGGACAGGGGGCTCTGGCTACACCTTC. It codes for CASSPQANSGTGGSGYTF. The chain couples TRBV18 to TRBJ1-2; TRBD1 matches 12 bases. The length of the CDR3 is 18 residues. The ends lost 1 base at V and 7 bases at J; junction bases unmatched: 13. Germline V gives CDR1 KGHSH, CDR2 LQKENI. Supplemented by reference TRBV18 and TRBJ1-2, the full variable domain reads NAGVMQNPRHLVRRRGQEARLRCSPMKGHSHVYWYRQLPEEGLKFMVYLQKENIIDESGMPKERFSAEFPKEGPSILRIQQVVRGDSAAYFCASSPQANSGTGGSGYTFGSGTRLTVV.